This TCR beta chain originates from a study of blood T cell repertoires in COVID-19. The germline gives CDR1 MNHEY, CDR2 SMNVEV (reference sequence). Trimming at V came to 6 bases and at J to 9 bases, leaving 10 bases not matched to a gene. There are 15 residues in the CDR3. Source study methods: It was from reference gene primer amplification that nucleated cell counts were estimated. Using immunoSEQ multiplex PCR, the repertoire was profiled, and TCRdb retains in-frame clones only, with some absent. That table furnishes V, J and clone size, whereas the DNA furnished D and trimming. Of under 70,000 clones listed, around 87% are singletons.

What was sequenced was peripheral blood. The chain employs TRBV27 and TRBJ2-1; 11 bases agree with TRBD2. This sequence originates from a man between 60 and 75 years old with active COVID-19. CDR3 loop: CASSSLAGGGSEQFF. CDR3 nucleotide sequence: TGTGCCAGCAGCTCCCTAGCGGGGGGCGGCAGTGAGCAGTTCTTC.